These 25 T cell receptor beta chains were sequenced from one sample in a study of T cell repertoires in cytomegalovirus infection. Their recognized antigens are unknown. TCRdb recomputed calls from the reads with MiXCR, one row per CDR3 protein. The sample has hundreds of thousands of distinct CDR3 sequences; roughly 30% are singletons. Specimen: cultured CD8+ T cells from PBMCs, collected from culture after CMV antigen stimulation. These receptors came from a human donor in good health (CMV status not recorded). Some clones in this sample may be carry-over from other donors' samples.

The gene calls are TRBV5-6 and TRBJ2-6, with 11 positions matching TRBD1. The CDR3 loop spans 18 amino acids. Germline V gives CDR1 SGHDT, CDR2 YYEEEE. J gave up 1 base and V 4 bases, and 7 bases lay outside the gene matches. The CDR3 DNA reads TGTGCCAGCAGCCTACGGACAGGGGGCGCATCTGGGGCCAACGTCCTGACTTTC. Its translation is CASSLRTGGASGANVLTF.

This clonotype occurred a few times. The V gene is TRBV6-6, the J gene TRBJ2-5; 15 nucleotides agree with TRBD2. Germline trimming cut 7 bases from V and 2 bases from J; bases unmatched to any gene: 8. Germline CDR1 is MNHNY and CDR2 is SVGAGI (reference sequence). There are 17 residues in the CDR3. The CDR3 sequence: CASITGLAGGPQETQYF. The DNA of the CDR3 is TGTGCCAGCATTACGGGACTAGCGGGGGGCCCACAAGAGACCCAGTACTTC.

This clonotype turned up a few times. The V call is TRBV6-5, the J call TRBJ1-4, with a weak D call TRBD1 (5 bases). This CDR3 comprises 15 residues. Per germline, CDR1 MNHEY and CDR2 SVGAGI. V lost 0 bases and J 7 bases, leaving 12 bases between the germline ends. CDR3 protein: CASSYSGGVSEKLFF. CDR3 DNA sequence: TGTGCCAGCAGTTACTCTGGGGGAGTAAGTGAAAAACTGTTTTTT.

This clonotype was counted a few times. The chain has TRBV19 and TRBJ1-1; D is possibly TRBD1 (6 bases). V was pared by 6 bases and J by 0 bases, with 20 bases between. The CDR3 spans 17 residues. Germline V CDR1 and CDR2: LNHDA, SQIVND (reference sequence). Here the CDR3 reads CASSLQGYERMNTEAFF. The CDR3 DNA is TGTGCCAGTAGCCTACAGGGTTATGAGAGAATGAACACTGAAGCTTTCTTT.

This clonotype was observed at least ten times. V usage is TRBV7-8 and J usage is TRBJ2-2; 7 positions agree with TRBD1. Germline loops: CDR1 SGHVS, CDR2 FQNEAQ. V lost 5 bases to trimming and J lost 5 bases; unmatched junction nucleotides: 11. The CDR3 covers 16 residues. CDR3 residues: CASSPSRQGETGELFF. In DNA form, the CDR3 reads TGTGCCAGCAGCCCCTCGAGACAGGGAGAAACCGGGGAGCTGTTTTTT.

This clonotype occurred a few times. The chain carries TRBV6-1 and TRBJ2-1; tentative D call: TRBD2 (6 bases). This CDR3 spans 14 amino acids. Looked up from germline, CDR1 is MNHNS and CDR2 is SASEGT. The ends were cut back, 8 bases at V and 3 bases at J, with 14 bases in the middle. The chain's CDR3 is CASFAEGLYNEQFF. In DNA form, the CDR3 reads TGTGCCAGCTTCGCGGAGGGGCTCTACAATGAGCAGTTCTTC.

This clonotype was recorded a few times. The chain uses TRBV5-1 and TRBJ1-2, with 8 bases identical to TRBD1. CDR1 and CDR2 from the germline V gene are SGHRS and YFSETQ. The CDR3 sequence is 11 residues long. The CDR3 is CASAGTGGYTF. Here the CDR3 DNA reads TGCGCGTCCGCAGGGACAGGTGGCTACACCTTC.

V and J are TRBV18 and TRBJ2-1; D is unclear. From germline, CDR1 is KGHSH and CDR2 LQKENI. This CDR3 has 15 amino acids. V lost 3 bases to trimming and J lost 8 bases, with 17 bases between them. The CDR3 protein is CASSPEIRPRDEQFF. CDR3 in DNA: TGTGCCAGCTCACCCGAGATCCGCCCACGAGATGAGCAGTTCTTC.

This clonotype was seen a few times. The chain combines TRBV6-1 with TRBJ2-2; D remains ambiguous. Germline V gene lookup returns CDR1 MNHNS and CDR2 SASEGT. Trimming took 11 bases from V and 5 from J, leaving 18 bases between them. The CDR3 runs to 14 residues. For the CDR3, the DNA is TGTGCCGGCACCGATTATCTCGGGACCGGGGAGCTGTTTTTT. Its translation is CAGTDYLGTGELFF.

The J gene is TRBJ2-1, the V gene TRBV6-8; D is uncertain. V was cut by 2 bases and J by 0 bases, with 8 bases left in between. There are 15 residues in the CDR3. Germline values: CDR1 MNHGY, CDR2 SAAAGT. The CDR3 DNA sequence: TGTGCCAGCAGTTACGAGGAGAGCTCCTACAATGAGCAGTTCTTC. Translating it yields CASSYEESSYNEQFF.

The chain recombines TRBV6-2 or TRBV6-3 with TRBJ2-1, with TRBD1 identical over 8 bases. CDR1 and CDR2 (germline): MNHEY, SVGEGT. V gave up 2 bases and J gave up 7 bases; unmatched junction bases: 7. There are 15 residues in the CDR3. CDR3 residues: CASSYGLQGANEQFF. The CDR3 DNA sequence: TGTGCCAGCAGTTACGGTCTCCAGGGGGCTAATGAGCAGTTCTTC.

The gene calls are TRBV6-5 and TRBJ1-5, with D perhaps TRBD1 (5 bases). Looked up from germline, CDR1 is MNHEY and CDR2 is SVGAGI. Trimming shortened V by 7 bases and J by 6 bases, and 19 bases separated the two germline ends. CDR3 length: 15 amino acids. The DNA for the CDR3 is TGTGCCAGCACCACGGACGGGGCCCCGCGTCAGCCCCAGCATTTT. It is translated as CASTTDGAPRQPQHF.

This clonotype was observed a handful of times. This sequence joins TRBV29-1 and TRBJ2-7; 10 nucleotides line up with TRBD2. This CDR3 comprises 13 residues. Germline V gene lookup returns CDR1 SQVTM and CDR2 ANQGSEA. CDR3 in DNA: TGCTACAGACCTAGCGGGGGACACTACGAGCAGTACGTC. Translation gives CYRPSGGHYEQYV.

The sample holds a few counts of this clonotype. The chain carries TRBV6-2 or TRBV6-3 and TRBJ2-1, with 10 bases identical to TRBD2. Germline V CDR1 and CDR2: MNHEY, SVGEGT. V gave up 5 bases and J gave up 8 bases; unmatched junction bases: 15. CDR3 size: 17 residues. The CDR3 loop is CASSLRLAGLGWDEQFF. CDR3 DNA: TGTGCCAGCAGTCTTAGACTAGCGGGTTTAGGTTGGGATGAGCAGTTCTTC.

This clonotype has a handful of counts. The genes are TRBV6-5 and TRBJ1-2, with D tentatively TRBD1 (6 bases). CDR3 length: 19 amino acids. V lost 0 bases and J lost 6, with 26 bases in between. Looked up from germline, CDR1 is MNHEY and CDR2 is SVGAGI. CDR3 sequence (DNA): TGTGCCAGCAGTTACTCGATATGGTTGGGTCTCAGGGGACCTAATGGCTACACCTTC. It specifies CASSYSIWLGLRGPNGYTF.

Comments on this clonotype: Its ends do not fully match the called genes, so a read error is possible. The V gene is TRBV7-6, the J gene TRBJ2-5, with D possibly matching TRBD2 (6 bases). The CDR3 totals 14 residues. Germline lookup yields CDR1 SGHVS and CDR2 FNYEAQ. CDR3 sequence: CASNLWGDQETQYF. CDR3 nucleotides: TGTGCCAGCAACTTATGGGGGGACCAAGAGACCCAGTACTTC. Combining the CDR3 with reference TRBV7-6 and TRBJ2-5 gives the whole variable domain GAGVSQSPRYKVTKRGQDVALRCDPISGHVSLYWYRQALGQGPEFLTYFNYEAQQDKSGLPNDRFSAERPEGSISTLTIQRTEQRDSAMYRCASNLWGDQETQYFGPGTRLLVL.

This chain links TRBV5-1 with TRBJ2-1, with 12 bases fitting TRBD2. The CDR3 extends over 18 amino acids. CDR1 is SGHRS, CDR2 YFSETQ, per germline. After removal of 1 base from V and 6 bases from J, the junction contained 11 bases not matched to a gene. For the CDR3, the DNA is TGCGCCAGCAGCTTGTTGCCTAGCGGGGGGGCTTTTATCAATGAGCAGTTCTTC. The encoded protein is CASSLLPSGGAFINEQFF. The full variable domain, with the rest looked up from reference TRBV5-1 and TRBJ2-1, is KAGVTQTPRYLIKTRGQQVTLSCSPISGHRSVSWYQQTPGQGLQFLFEYFSETQRNKGNFPGRFSGRQFSNSRSEMNVSTLELGDSALYLCASSLLPSGGAFINEQFFGPGTRLTVL.

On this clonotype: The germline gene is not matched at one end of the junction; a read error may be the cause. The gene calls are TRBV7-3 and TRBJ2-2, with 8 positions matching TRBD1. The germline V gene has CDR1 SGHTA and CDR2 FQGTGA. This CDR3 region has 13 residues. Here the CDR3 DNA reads TGTGTCAGCAGCAGGGGGCAAGGCGGGGAGCTGTTTTTT. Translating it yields CVSSRGQGGELFF.

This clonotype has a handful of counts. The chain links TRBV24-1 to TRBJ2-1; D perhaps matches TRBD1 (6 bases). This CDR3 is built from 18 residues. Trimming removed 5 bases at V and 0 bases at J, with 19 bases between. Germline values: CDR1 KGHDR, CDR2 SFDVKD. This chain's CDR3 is CATSGPLPGRGSYNEQFF. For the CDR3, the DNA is TGTGCCACCAGTGGGCCCCTCCCTGGCAGGGGCTCCTACAATGAGCAGTTCTTC.

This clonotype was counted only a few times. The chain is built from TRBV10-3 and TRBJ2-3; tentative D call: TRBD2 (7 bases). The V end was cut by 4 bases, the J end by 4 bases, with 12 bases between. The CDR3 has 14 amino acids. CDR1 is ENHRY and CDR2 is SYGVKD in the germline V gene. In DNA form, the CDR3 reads TGTGCCATCAGTGGGGCGGGGGCCTCAGATACGCAGTATTTT. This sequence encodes CAISGAGASDTQYF.

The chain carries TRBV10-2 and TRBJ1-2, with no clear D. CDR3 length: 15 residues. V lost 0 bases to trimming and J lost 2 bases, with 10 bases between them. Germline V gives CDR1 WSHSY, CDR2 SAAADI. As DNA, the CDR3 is TGCGCCAGCAGTGAGTCTGAGGAACAAAACTATGGCTACACCTTC. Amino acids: CASSESEEQNYGYTF.

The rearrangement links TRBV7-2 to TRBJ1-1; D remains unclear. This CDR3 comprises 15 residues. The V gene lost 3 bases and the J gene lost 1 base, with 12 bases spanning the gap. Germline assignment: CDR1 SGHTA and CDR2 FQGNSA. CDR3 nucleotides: TGTGCCAGCAGCTTCCGTGGGGTACAGAACACTGAAGCTTTCTTT. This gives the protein CASSFRGVQNTEAFF.

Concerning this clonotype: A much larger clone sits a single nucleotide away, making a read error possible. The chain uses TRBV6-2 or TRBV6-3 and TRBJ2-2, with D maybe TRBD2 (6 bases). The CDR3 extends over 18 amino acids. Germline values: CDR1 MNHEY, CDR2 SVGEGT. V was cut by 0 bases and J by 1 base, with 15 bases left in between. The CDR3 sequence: CASSYSRGREVNTGELFF. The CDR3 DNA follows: TGTGCCAGCAGTTACTCGAGAGGCAGGGAGGTGAACACCGGGGAGCTGTTTTTT.

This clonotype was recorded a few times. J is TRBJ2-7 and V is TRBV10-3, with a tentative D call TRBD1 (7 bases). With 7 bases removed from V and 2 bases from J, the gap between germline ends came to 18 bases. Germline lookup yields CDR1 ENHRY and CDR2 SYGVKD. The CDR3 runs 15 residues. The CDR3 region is CAITSDRRGTYEQYF. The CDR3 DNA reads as TGTGCCATCACCTCGGACAGGAGGGGCACCTACGAGCAGTACTTC.

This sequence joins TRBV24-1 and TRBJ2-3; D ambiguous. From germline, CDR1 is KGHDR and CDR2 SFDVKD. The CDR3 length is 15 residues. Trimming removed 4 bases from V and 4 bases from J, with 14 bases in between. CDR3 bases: TGTGCCACCAGTGACCCCGAGTTAGAGTCAGATACGCAGTATTTT. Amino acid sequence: CATSDPELESDTQYF.